The source of this T cell receptor (beta chain) is a study of blood T cell repertoires in COVID-19 (dated by TCRdb to about 2020). In terms of the full investigation: Collaborator samples came from the United States, Italy and Spain and covered acute and convalescent phases of COVID-19. The material from the prospective study consisted of cDNA or gDNA derived from T cells, B-cell-depleted T cells, or PBMCs. Deeply sampled blood TCRbeta repertoires from subjects exposed to, actively infected with, or recovered from COVID-19 were included in the dataset. The repertoires were made available in a free public database intended to serve as a resource for research on the immune response to SARS-CoV-2. Samples came from the ongoing ImmuneRACE study (first 160 participants) plus 1,254 subjects from 6 global collaborators. Sample metadata almost always included a de-identified subject ID, COVID-19 status, age in years and sex. HLA class I and class II types, where available, came from metadata supplied by the sample provider rather than from assay-based typing.

Participants in the prospective study were aged about 18 to 95 years, lived in some 24 United States geographic areas, and enrolled through a virtual design. To assign participants to cohorts, the prospective study relied on clinical history that participants themselves reported in a screening survey and a study questionnaire. Recovered participants in ImmuneRACE Cohort 3 were defined as having two consecutive negative NP/OP PCR tests, clearance from a healthcare professional, or resolution of symptoms. Each participant in the prospective study had whole blood, serum and a nasopharyngeal or oropharyngeal swab collected by mobile phlebotomists. Participants in the prospective study had the option to provide additional blood draws and questionnaires over an approximately 2-month period. Before DNA extraction, prospective study blood samples were shipped either frozen or at room temperature. TCRbeta CDR3 regions were amplified from genomic DNA using the immunoSEQ Assay, a bias-controlled multiplex PCR. The original pipeline was this. Within the assay, amplification of reference gene primers was used to estimate how many nucleated cells each sample contained. To quantify the absolute abundance of each unique TCRbeta CDR3 rearrangement, sequence reads were collapsed and filtered. For each sample, productive Simpson clonality was calculated as the square root of Simpson's diversity index over productive rearrangements. TCRdb took this table from immuneACCESS and kept in-frame rearrangements with V and J called. Such tables lack part of the clones; where checked against another copy, unresolved V genes explain under half of the gap, and the rest is unexplained. The D gene and trimming were derived from the DNA, and the V and J assignments and clone size from that table. This sample gives about 320,000 clones in total; roughly 89% of them show up just once. 5% to 5.5% of the sample rests with the top ten.

Relative to germline, V is 2 bases shorter and J is 6 bases shorter, with 10 bases between their ends. Taken from the germline V gene, the CDR1 and CDR2 loops are KGHSH and LQKENI. Taken from cysteine to phenylalanine, the CDR3 has 14 residues. Kept here is only the CDR3 DNA, which spans 42 bases and is read in frame from base 1. The investigation overall reported the following: How much clinical and demographic metadata was included differed by source and by participant, and the metadata was provided uncurated.

Details on this clone: The antigen this receptor binds is unknown. The input lacks base qualities; no much larger clone sits a single base away.

The chain links TRBV18 with TRBJ1-4, with an unclear D gene assignment. The sequence came from a man between 60 and 75 years old who had recovered from COVID-19. The specimen sequenced was PBMCs or T cells enriched from blood (not recorded which). The DNA is as follows: TGTGCCAGCTCACCAAATTGGAGAGATGAAAAACTGTTTTTT. Its product reads: CASSPNWRDEKLFF.